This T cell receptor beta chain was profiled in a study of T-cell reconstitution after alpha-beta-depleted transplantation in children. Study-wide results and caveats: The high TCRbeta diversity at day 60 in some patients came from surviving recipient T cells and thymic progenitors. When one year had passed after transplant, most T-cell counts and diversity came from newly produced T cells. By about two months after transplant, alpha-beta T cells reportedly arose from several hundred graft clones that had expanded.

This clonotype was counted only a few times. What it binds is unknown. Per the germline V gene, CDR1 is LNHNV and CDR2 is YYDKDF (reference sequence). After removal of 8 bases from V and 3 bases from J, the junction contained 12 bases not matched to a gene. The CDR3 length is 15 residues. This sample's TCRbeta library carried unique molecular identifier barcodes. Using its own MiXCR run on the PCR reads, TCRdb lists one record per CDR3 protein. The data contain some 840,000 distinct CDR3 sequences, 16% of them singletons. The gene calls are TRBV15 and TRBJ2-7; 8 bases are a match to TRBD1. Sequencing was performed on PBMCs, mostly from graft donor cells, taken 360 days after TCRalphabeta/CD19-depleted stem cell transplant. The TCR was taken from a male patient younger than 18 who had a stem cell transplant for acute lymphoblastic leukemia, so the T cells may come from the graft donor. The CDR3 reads CATGSGTGGIYEQYF. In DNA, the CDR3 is TGTGCCACCGGATCGGGGACAGGTGGTATCTACGAGCAGTACTTC.